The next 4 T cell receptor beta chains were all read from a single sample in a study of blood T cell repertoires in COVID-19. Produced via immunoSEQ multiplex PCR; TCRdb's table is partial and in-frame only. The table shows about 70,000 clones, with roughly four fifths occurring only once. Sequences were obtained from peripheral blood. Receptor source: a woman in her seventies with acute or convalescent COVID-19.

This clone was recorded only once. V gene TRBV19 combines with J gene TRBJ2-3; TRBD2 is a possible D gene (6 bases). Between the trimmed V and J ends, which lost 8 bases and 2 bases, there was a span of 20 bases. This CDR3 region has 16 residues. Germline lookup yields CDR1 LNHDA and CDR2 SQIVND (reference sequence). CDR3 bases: TGTGCCAGTCGGGTCAGCGGGCGGACCAACACAGATACGCAGTATTTT. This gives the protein CASRVSGRTNTDTQYF. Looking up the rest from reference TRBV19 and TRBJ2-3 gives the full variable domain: DGGITQSPKYLFRKEGQNVTLSCEQNLNHDAMYWYRQDPGQGLRLIYYSQIVNDFQKGDIAEGYSVSREKKESFPLTVTSAQKNPTAFYLCASRVSGRTNTDTQYFGPGTRLTVL.

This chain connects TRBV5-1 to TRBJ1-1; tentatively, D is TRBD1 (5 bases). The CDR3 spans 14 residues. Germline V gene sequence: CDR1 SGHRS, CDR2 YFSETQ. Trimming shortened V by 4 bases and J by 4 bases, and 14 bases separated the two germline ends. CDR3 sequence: CASSPGIAGTEAFF. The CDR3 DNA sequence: TGCGCCAGCAGCCCAGGGATAGCAGGCACTGAAGCTTTCTTT.

In DNA, the CDR3 is TGCGCCAGCAGCCAAGAAGGGGGCCTAGCGGGAGTTTTCTACAATGAGCAGTTCTTC. This translates into CASSQEGGLAGVFYNEQFF. The chain joins TRBV4-1 to TRBJ2-1; TRBD2 aligns across 10 bases. The V gene's germline CDR1 is MGHRA and CDR2 YSYEKL. The CDR3 contains 19 residues. V shed 0 bases, J shed 3 bases, and the junction held 11 bases outside the gene matches.

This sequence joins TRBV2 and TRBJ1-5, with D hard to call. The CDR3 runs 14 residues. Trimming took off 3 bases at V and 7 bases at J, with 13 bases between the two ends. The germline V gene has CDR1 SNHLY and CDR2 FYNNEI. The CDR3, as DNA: TGTGCCAGCAGTGAGTTAGAGGGTGGACAGCCCCAGCATTTT. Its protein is CASSELEGGQPQHF.